The 10 T cell receptor beta chains presented below share a single source sample, sequenced in a study of CD8 T cells in Susac syndrome. It was with random hexamers that roughly 0.5 to 1 ug RNA was reverse transcribed. TCRdb used MiXCR to reprocess the immunoSEQ multiplex PCR reads, holding one entry per CDR3 protein. The sample has some 400,000 distinct CDR3 sequences, around 83% seen once. The sample consisted of CD8+ T cells from PBMCs. Every receptor here comes from a human donor with multiple sclerosis.

This clonotype occurred a few times. The J gene is TRBJ2-1, the V gene TRBV19; 13 nucleotides match TRBD2. Per germline, CDR1 LNHDA and CDR2 SQIVND (reference sequence). V was pared by 5 bases and J by 7 bases, with 5 bases of the junction left unmatched. The CDR3 is made up of 15 amino acids. DNA for the CDR3: TGTGCCAGTAGTCTGGGGACTAGCGGGATAAATGAGCAGTTCTTC. It yields the protein CASSLGTSGINEQFF.

This clonotype was seen once. The chain recombines TRBV3-1 with TRBJ2-7; 7 nucleotides agree with TRBD1. Per germline, CDR1 LGHDT and CDR2 YNNKEL (reference sequence). V lost 2 bases, J lost 2 bases, and 6 bases stayed unmatched. The length of the CDR3 is 15 residues. The CDR3 bases are TGTGCCAGCAGCCAACACCGGGACAGCGCCTACGAGCAGTACTTC. Residues: CASSQHRDSAYEQYF.

The CDR3 region has the DNA TGCAGCGGGCACCAGAACACTGAAGCTTTCTTT. It specifies CSGHQNTEAFF. V and J are TRBV29-1 and TRBJ1-1; no firm D call. The CDR3 totals 11 residues. Per the germline V gene, CDR1 is SQVTM and CDR2 is ANQGSEA. V lost 7 bases and J lost 1, with 7 bases in between.

The chain carries TRBV7-3 and TRBJ2-1; 8 bases map to TRBD1. CDR1 is SGHTA and CDR2 is FQGTGA in the germline V gene. The CDR3 has 15 residues. The junction had 9 bases not matched to a gene; V was cut back by 5 bases and J by 6 bases. The CDR3 nucleotides are TGTGCCAGCAGCCGTGGACAGGGTCTCTTCAATGAGCAGTTCTTC. Protein product: CASSRGQGLFNEQFF.

The chain uses TRBV20-1 and TRBJ1-2, with TRBD1 matching over 12 bases. Germline V gene sequence: CDR1 DFQATT, CDR2 SNEGSKA (reference sequence). V lost 4 bases, J lost 5 bases, and 5 bases stayed unmatched. CDR3 length: 14 residues. This CDR3 reads CSATGQGAEYGYTF. For the CDR3, the DNA is TGCAGTGCTACGGGACAGGGGGCTGAATATGGCTACACCTTC.

V gene TRBV6-5 combines with J gene TRBJ2-3; D is uncertain. Trimming pared 0 bases from V and 0 bases from J, leaving 16 bases between. CDR1 MNHEY and CDR2 SVGAGI come from the germline V gene. CDR3 length: 18 amino acids. The chain's CDR3 is CASSYSSLRLKSTDTQYF. The CDR3 nucleotides are TGTGCCAGCAGTTACTCGTCGCTCAGACTGAAAAGCACAGATACGCAGTATTTT.

J is TRBJ1-5 and V is TRBV6-5; D remains ambiguous. Deletions cut 6 bases from V and 6 bases from J, with 9 bases between. CDR1 MNHEY and CDR2 SVGAGI come from the germline V gene. The CDR3 is 12 residues long. CDR3 bases: TGTGCCAGCAGGGGAGTAGGTCAGCCCCAGCATTTT. Its protein product is CASRGVGQPQHF.

The chain carries TRBV6-2 or TRBV6-3 and TRBJ2-7; maybe TRBD1 (5 bases). Germline V gene data show CDR1 as MNHEY and CDR2 as SVGEGT. V lost 6 bases and J lost 3, with 18 bases in between. The CDR3 runs 15 residues. The CDR3 loop reads CASSNVGAGRYEQYF. In nucleotides, the CDR3 is TGTGCCAGCAGCAACGTAGGGGCAGGGCGCTACGAGCAGTACTTC.

V usage is TRBV4-1 and J usage is TRBJ2-7; D perhaps matches TRBD2 (6 bases). The germline V and J ends were trimmed by 4 bases and 5 bases, with 18 bases remaining between them. The germline V gene has CDR1 MGHRA and CDR2 YSYEKL. The CDR3 is 15 residues long. The CDR3 nucleotides read TGCGCCAGCAGCCCGGTGGGGGAGGAGGACGACGAGCAGTACTTC. This encodes CASSPVGEEDDEQYF.

V usage is TRBV19 and J usage is TRBJ2-7, with TRBD2 matching 7 bases. The CDR3 runs to 15 residues. Germline V CDR1 and CDR2: LNHDA, SQIVND (reference sequence). The J segment lost 2 bases and the V segment lost 5 bases, leaving 9 bases of the junction unmatched. The CDR3 DNA follows: TGTGCCAGTAGTCTGGGGGAGGGAATCGCCTACGAGCAGTACTTC. Amino acids: CASSLGEGIAYEQYF. Looking up the rest from reference TRBV19 and TRBJ2-7 gives the full variable domain: DGGITQSPKYLFRKEGQNVTLSCEQNLNHDAMYWYRQDPGQGLRLIYYSQIVNDFQKGDIAEGYSVSREKKESFPLTVTSAQKNPTAFYLCASSLGEGIAYEQYFGPGTRLTVT.